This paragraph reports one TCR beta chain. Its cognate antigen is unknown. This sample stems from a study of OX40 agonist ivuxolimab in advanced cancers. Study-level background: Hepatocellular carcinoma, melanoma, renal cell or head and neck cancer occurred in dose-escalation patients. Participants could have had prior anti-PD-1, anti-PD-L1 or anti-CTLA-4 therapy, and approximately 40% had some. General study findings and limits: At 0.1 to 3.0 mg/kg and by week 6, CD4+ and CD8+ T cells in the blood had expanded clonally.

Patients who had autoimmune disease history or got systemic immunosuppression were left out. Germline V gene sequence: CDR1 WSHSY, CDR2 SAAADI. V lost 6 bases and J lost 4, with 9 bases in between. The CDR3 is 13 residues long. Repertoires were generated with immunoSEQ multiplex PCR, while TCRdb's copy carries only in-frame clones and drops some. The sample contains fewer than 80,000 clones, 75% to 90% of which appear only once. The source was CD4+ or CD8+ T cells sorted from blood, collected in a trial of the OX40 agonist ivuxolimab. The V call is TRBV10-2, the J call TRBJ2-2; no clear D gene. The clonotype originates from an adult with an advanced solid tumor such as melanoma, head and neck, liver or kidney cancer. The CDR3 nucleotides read TGCGCCAGCAGGCGAAGATTCACCGGGGAGCTGTTTTTT. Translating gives CASRRRFTGELFF.